The 31 T cell receptor beta chains given below trace back to one sample, sequenced in a study of cytomegalovirus exposure and HLA in healthy donors. The protocol was immunoSEQ multiplex PCR, while the TCRdb copy is restricted to in-frame clones and leaves out a portion. Found here are 80,000 to 100,000 clones, approximately 91% of them singletons; the top ten hold about 2.2%. The sample consisted of PBMCs. These receptors originate from a man aged 25 to 40 in good health and CMV-seronegative.

The V gene is TRBV6-6, the J gene TRBJ1-2; 12 nucleotides agree with TRBD1. Germline-derived CDR1 and CDR2 are MNHNY and SVGAGI (reference sequence). The CDR3 consists of 16 residues. With V trimmed by 0 bases and J by 4 bases, 3 bases remained unmatched. DNA of the CDR3: TGTGCCAGCAGTTACTCAGGGACAGGGGGCCTCTATGGCTACACCTTC. Translating gives CASSYSGTGGLYGYTF.

This chain connects TRBV2 to TRBJ2-4, with D perhaps matching TRBD2 (6 bases). The V and J ends lost 6 bases and 7 bases respectively, with 19 bases between them. This CDR3 region has 15 residues. Germline V gene data show CDR1 as SNHLY and CDR2 as FYNNEI. Written as DNA, the CDR3 is TGTGCCAGCAGCGCCCGGGACTCAAAAGGGAACATTCAGTACTTC. It specifies CASSARDSKGNIQYF.

The genes are TRBV5-6 and TRBJ2-4; TRBD1 agrees at 8 bases. V trimming: 3 bases; J trimming: 2 bases; junction bases outside the gene matches: 16. Per germline, CDR1 SGHDT and CDR2 YYEEEE. The CDR3 has 19 residues. The CDR3 region is CASSSLDRAYSWTKNIQYF. The CDR3 nucleotides read TGTGCCAGCAGCTCCTTGGACAGGGCATATTCGTGGACCAAAAACATTCAGTACTTC.

The CDR3, as DNA: TGCGCCAGCAGCCCAATCCCGGGACAGGGACGCCCACCCGGTGAGAGCTCCTACGAGCAGTACTTC. Protein sequence: CASSPIPGQGRPPGESSYEQYF. This rearrangement joins TRBV5-1 to TRBJ2-7; 9 nucleotides align to TRBD1. V was clipped by 4 bases and J by 0 bases; unmatched bases: 26. The CDR3 extends over 22 amino acids. Per the germline V gene, CDR1 is SGHRS and CDR2 is YFSETQ.

This clone came up a few times. This sequence joins TRBV7-2 and TRBJ2-3, with D unclear. The germline gives CDR1 SGHTA, CDR2 FQGNSA. CDR3 size: 14 residues. The V end lost 3 bases, the J end lost 2 bases, and 9 bases lay between the germline ends. CDR3 region: CASSLPGNTDTQYF. The CDR3 nucleotides are TGTGCCAGCAGCTTGCCTGGCAACACAGATACGCAGTATTTT. The full variable domain, its missing parts supplied by reference TRBV7-2 and TRBJ2-3, is GAGVSQSPSNKVTEKGKDVELRCDPISGHTALYWYRQSLGQGLEFLIYFQGNSAPDKSGLPSDRFSAERTGGSVSTLTIQRTQQEDSAVYLCASSLPGNTDTQYFGPGTRLTVL.

This clone occurred once. This chain joins TRBV28 and TRBJ2-2, with 7 bases matching TRBD1. CDR1 MDHEN and CDR2 SYDVKM come from the germline V gene. The junction had 7 bases not matched to a gene; V was cut back by 3 bases and J by 6 bases. This CDR3 has 15 amino acids. This CDR3 reads CASSFRGQGAGELFF. DNA for the CDR3: TGTGCCAGCAGTTTTAGGGGGCAGGGCGCCGGGGAGCTGTTTTTT. Filled out from reference TRBV28 and TRBJ2-2, the complete variable domain reads DVKVTQSSRYLVKRTGEKVFLECVQDMDHENMFWYRQDPGLGLRLIYFSYDVKMKEKGDIPEGYSVSREKKERFSLILESASTNQTSMYLCASSFRGQGAGELFFGEGSRLTVL.

The J gene is TRBJ2-2, the V gene TRBV7-2; TRBD1 might be the D (5 bases). Trimming shortened V by 5 bases and J by 4 bases, and 17 bases separated the two germline ends. This CDR3 contains 16 residues. From germline, CDR1 is SGHTA and CDR2 FQGNSA. The DNA of the CDR3 is TGTGCCAGCAGCCCCCAATCAGGGTACCCCACCGGGGAGCTGTTTTTT. Its translation: CASSPQSGYPTGELFF.

The chain recombines TRBV9 with TRBJ2-1, with 7 bases matching TRBD1. This CDR3 is built from 14 residues. After removal of 7 bases from V and 2 bases from J, the junction contained 6 bases not matched to a gene. CDR1 SGDLS and CDR2 YYNGEE come from the germline V gene. The CDR3 reads CASSGQVTYNEQFF. Written as DNA, the CDR3 is TGTGCCAGCTCAGGACAGGTGACCTACAATGAGCAGTTCTTC.

This chain connects TRBV7-6 to TRBJ1-3; no definite D call. This CDR3 region has 15 residues. Deletions cut 3 bases from V and 0 bases from J, with 9 bases between. Germline lookup yields CDR1 SGHVS and CDR2 FNYEAQ. CDR3 residues: CASSFRLASGNTIYF. The CDR3 bases are TGTGCCAGCAGCTTTAGACTGGCCTCTGGAAACACCATATATTTT.

The chain carries TRBV5-1 and TRBJ2-7, with TRBD2 matching over 12 bases. The germline CDR1 and CDR2 sequences are SGHRS and YFSETQ. The J segment lost 6 bases and the V segment lost 5 bases, leaving 6 bases of the junction unmatched. The CDR3 contains 14 residues. The CDR3 protein is CASRLGLAGSEQYF. CDR3 DNA sequence: TGCGCCAGCAGATTAGGACTAGCGGGAAGCGAGCAGTACTTC.

V is TRBV19 and J is TRBJ2-2; 8 positions match TRBD2. CDR3 size: 15 residues. The V gene's germline CDR1 is LNHDA and CDR2 SQIVND (reference sequence). V lost 7 bases, J lost 5 bases, and 9 bases stayed unmatched. CDR3 protein: CASTGSGAGTGELFF. CDR3 nucleotide sequence: TGTGCCAGTACCGGTAGCGGGGCGGGTACCGGGGAGCTGTTTTTT. The entire variable domain, with the rest obtained from reference TRBV19 and TRBJ2-2, is as follows: DGGITQSPKYLFRKEGQNVTLSCEQNLNHDAMYWYRQDPGQGLRLIYYSQIVNDFQKGDIAEGYSVSREKKESFPLTVTSAQKNPTAFYLCASTGSGAGTGELFFGEGSRLTVL.

This clone has only one observation. V usage is TRBV5-1 and J usage is TRBJ2-7; unclear D gene. The CDR3 sequence is 14 residues long. V lost 1 base and J lost 5, with 13 bases in between. CDR1 is SGHRS and CDR2 is YFSETQ in the germline V gene. CDR3 residues: CASSLLDSSNEQYF. The CDR3 DNA reads TGCGCCAGCAGCTTGCTAGACTCTTCAAACGAGCAGTACTTC.

V is TRBV18 and J is TRBJ1-5; a weak D match, TRBD1 (5 bases). V was trimmed by 3 bases and J by 4 bases, leaving 13 bases between them. This CDR3 contains 15 residues. The germline CDR1 and CDR2 sequences are KGHSH and LQKENI. CDR3 DNA sequence: TGTGCCAGCTCACCCATGGCAGGGAGGAATCAGCCCCAGCATTTT. Translating it yields CASSPMAGRNQPQHF.

The chain recombines TRBV2 with TRBJ2-7, with 9 bases identical to TRBD1. The CDR3 extends over 17 amino acids. V lost 2 bases and J lost 4; bases outside the gene matches: 12. CDR1 and CDR2 (germline): SNHLY, FYNNEI. CDR3 sequence: CASSEIKWDRASYEQYF. The CDR3, as DNA: TGTGCCAGCAGTGAAATAAAGTGGGACAGGGCCTCATACGAGCAGTACTTC.

The chain is built from TRBV30 and TRBJ1-1, with D hard to call. Germline CDR1 is GTSNPN and CDR2 is SVGIG (reference sequence). There are 13 residues in the CDR3. V was clipped by 4 bases and J by 4 bases, with 13 bases between them. CDR3 sequence (DNA): TGTGCCTGGACTAACCAGGAGGGCACTGAAGCTTTCTTT. As protein: CAWTNQEGTEAFF.

The V call is TRBV5-4, the J call TRBJ2-6; 7 bases line up with TRBD1. V lost 4 bases, J lost 0 bases, and 10 bases stayed unmatched. The CDR3 consists of 18 residues. The V gene's germline CDR1 is SGHNT and CDR2 YYREEE (reference sequence). In DNA form, the CDR3 reads TGTGCCAGCAGCACACCGGGACAGCCATCCTCTGGGGCCAACGTCCTGACTTTC. Its translation: CASSTPGQPSSGANVLTF.

This clone was found once. The V and J genes are TRBV5-1 and TRBJ2-1; TRBD1 agrees at 7 bases. The V gene end was trimmed by 0 bases and the J gene end by 5 bases; junction bases not matched to a gene: 8. CDR3 length: 16 amino acids. Germline loops: CDR1 SGHRS, CDR2 YFSETQ. As DNA, the CDR3 is TGCGCCAGCAGCTTGGAACCGAGACAGGGACACAATGAGCAGTTCTTC. It encodes CASSLEPRQGHNEQFF.

The chain has TRBV5-1 and TRBJ2-2; TRBD2 is a possible D gene (6 bases). Germline loops: CDR1 SGHRS, CDR2 YFSETQ. The CDR3 totals 15 residues. V shed 0 bases and J shed 4 bases, with 10 bases lying between them. CDR3 coding DNA: TGCGCCAGCAGCTTGGGGATGGGGGGCACCGGGGAGCTGTTTTTT. Amino acids: CASSLGMGGTGELFF.

This rearrangement joins TRBV5-1 to TRBJ1-2; D unresolved. The germline V gene has CDR1 SGHRS and CDR2 YFSETQ. V lost 5 bases and J lost 5, with 10 bases in between. The CDR3 runs 12 residues. For the CDR3, the DNA is TGCGCCAGCAGGGGCGGCGGGTATGGCTACACCTTC. It is translated as CASRGGGYGYTF.

By share of the sample, this clone is medium-sized. Distinct nucleotide sequences in the sample also encode this CDR3. The V and J genes are TRBV27 and TRBJ1-1; 7 bases agree with TRBD1. The CDR3 spans 13 residues. After removal of 6 bases from V and 4 bases from J, the junction contained 5 bases not matched to a gene. Germline V lookup: CDR1 MNHEY, CDR2 SMNVEV (reference sequence). CDR3 DNA: TGTGCCAGCAGCCTAGGGGGCATCACTGAAGCTTTCTTT. Encoded protein: CASSLGGITEAFF.

The J gene is TRBJ1-2, the V gene TRBV6-6; D is perhaps TRBD1 (6 bases). The length of the CDR3 is 15 residues. The V end was cut by 2 bases, the J end by 2 bases, with 12 bases between. Germline V gives CDR1 MNHNY, CDR2 SVGAGI (reference sequence). CDR3 nucleotides: TGTGCCAGCAGTTACCGCTTGGACAGCAACTATGGCTACACCTTC. Translated: CASSYRLDSNYGYTF.

The chain couples TRBV28 to TRBJ1-1; no clear D. The CDR3 has 14 residues. The V and J ends lost 2 bases and 1 base respectively, with 8 bases between them. Germline CDR1 and CDR2: MDHEN and SYDVKM. This CDR3 reads CASSLPGRNTEAFF. CDR3 bases: TGTGCCAGCAGTTTACCGGGTCGGAACACTGAAGCTTTCTTT.

The V and J genes are TRBV30 and TRBJ2-2; TRBD2 is a possible D gene (6 bases). The CDR3 contains 12 residues. CDR1 is GTSNPN and CDR2 is SVGIG in the germline V gene (reference sequence). Trimming took 8 bases from V and 0 from J, leaving 7 bases between them. The CDR3 reads CAGTANTGELFF. CDR3 nucleotide sequence: TGTGCCGGGACTGCGAACACCGGGGAGCTGTTTTTT. Full variable domain (rest looked up from reference TRBV30 and TRBJ2-2): SQTIHQWPATLVQPVGSPLSLECTVEGTSNPNLYWYRQAAGRGLQLLFYSVGIGQISSEVPQNLSASRPQDRQFILSSKKLLLSDSGFYLCAGTANTGELFFGEGSRLTVL.

The V and J genes are TRBV28 and TRBJ1-4, with TRBD1 matching 9 bases. After removal of 6 bases from V and 8 bases from J, the junction contained 13 bases not matched to a gene. Per the germline V gene, CDR1 is MDHEN and CDR2 is SYDVKM. The CDR3 runs to 16 residues. The CDR3 region is CASRQQLGTGQEKLFF. The CDR3 nucleotides are TGTGCCAGCAGGCAACAGCTCGGGACAGGGCAAGAAAAACTGTTTTTT.

V is TRBV27 and J is TRBJ2-7, with 7 bases lining up with TRBD2. V was pared by 3 bases and J by 3 bases, with 8 bases of the junction left unmatched. Germline values: CDR1 MNHEY, CDR2 SMNVEV (reference sequence). CDR3 size: 15 residues. The CDR3, as DNA: TGTGCCAGCAGTTTCACGCGTCTAGCGGACTACGAGCAGTACTTC. Amino acids: CASSFTRLADYEQYF.

The J gene is TRBJ1-5, the V gene TRBV28, with a possible D match to TRBD1 (6 bases). V was trimmed by 8 bases and J by 6 bases, leaving 17 bases between them. CDR1 MDHEN and CDR2 SYDVKM come from the germline V gene. This CDR3 region has 14 residues. The CDR3 reads CASAGAGGLQPQHF. The CDR3 DNA sequence: TGTGCCAGCGCAGGAGCGGGGGGGCTTCAGCCCCAGCATTTT.

V usage is TRBV6-5 and J usage is TRBJ1-2, with D perhaps TRBD1 (6 bases). This CDR3 is 14 amino acids long. Trimming cost V 5 bases and J 0 bases, with 10 bases left between them. The germline gives CDR1 MNHEY, CDR2 SVGAGI. This chain's CDR3 is CASSRTASNYGYTF. As DNA, the CDR3 is TGTGCCAGCAGTAGGACAGCGTCTAACTATGGCTACACCTTC.

The J gene is TRBJ1-1, the V gene TRBV18, with a weak D call TRBD1 (5 bases). Between the trimmed V and J ends, which lost 3 bases and 7 bases, there was a span of 12 bases. Per the germline V gene, CDR1 is KGHSH and CDR2 is LQKENI. The CDR3 loop spans 13 amino acids. The CDR3 nucleotides read TGTGCCAGCTCACCCCCAGGGCCTGGTGAAGCTTTCTTT. The encoded protein is CASSPPGPGEAFF. The variable domain in full, completed from reference TRBV18 and TRBJ1-1, reads NAGVMQNPRHLVRRRGQEARLRCSPMKGHSHVYWYRQLPEEGLKFMVYLQKENIIDESGMPKERFSAEFPKEGPSILRIQQVVRGDSAAYFCASSPPGPGEAFFGQGTRLTVV.

The rearrangement joins TRBV5-1 to TRBJ2-7; D may be TRBD1 (7 bases). The germline gives CDR1 SGHRS, CDR2 YFSETQ. Trimming took 4 bases from V and 1 from J, leaving 12 bases between them. The CDR3 is 14 residues long. In DNA form, the CDR3 reads TGCGCCAGCAGCCAGGCAGGGGGGTCCTACGAGCAGTACTTC. Its protein product is CASSQAGGSYEQYF.

DNA for the CDR3: TGTGCCAGCAGCTTGGGACTAGCGGGAGAGACCCAGTACTTC. The encoded protein is CASSLGLAGETQYF. The V gene is TRBV5-4, the J gene TRBJ2-5; 10 nucleotides align to TRBD2. The CDR3 runs to 14 residues. The germline V gene has CDR1 SGHNT and CDR2 YYREEE (reference sequence). The V and J ends lost 0 bases and 4 bases, in that order; junction bases with no gene match: 0.

Remarks on this clone: One junction end disagrees with the germline gene, perhaps due to a read error. This chain joins TRBV6-1 and TRBJ2-5; 9 nucleotides line up with TRBD2. The CDR3 runs to 15 residues. Germline lookup yields CDR1 MNHNS and CDR2 SASEGT. The DNA for the CDR3 is TGTGCCAGCAGCGAAGGGACTAGCAGCCAAGAGACCCAGTACTTC. Its protein is CASSEGTSSQETQYF.